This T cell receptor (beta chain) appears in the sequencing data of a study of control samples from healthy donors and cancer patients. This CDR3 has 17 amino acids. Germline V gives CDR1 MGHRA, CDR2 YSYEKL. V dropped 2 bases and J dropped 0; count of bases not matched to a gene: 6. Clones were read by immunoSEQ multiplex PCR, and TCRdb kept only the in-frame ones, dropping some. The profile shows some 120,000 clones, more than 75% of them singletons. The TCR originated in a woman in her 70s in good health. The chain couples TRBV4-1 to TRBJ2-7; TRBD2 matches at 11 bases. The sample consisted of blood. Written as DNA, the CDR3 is TGCGCCAGCAGCCAATCCCTAGCGGGGGGATCCTCCTACGAGCAGTACTTC. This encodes CASSQSLAGGSSYEQYF.